The clone carrying this T cell receptor beta chain was recorded many times. Its antigen is not identified. This entry belongs to a study of response to subunit inactivated influenza vaccine. Study results and caveats: Researchers suggested that each seasonal influenza vaccination recruits few new T cells.

TCRdb independently ran MiXCR on the RT-PCR reads; one entry per CDR3 protein. The sample has roughly 710,000 distinct CDR3 sequences, 14% seen once. V was cut by 7 bases and J by 3 bases, with 8 bases left in between. This CDR3 region has 11 residues. Germline lookup yields CDR1 SGHRS and CDR2 YFSETQ. The chain joins TRBV5-1 to TRBJ2-7; perhaps TRBD1 as D (5 bases). This sample comprised PBMCs from blood, obtained around 14 days before vaccination. This receptor was obtained from a man over 45 who received an inactivated influenza vaccine. The CDR3 coding sequence is TGCGCCAGCCGCAGGGACTACGAGCAGTACTTC. This codes for CASRRDYEQYF. Filled out from reference TRBV5-1 and TRBJ2-7, the complete variable domain reads KAGVTQTPRYLIKTRGQQVTLSCSPISGHRSVSWYQQTPGQGLQFLFEYFSETQRNKGNFPGRFSGRQFSNSRSEMNVSTLELGDSALYLCASRRDYEQYFGPGTRLTVT.